This T cell receptor beta chain was identified in a study of blood T cell dynamics during melanoma immunotherapy. Turning to the study itself: Standard first-line treatment here was pembrolizumab or nivolumab plus ipilimumab in metastatic melanoma. Findings and caveats of the study: At W3, later disease-control patients showed bifurcated PBMC repertoire changes, unlike progressors.

The time point here: pre-treatment baseline. Prior systemic cancer therapy, immunosuppressant use and other active malignancies excluded patients. Each bulk PBMC sample had around 360 ng DNA loaded. The repertoire was sequenced with immunoSEQ multiplex PCR; TCRdb's copy has only in-frame clones and lacks some. The sample gives around 26,000 clones, approximately 90% of which show up once; roughly 4.5% is in the top ten. V was cut by 9 bases and J by 4 bases, with 14 bases left in between. The CDR3 has 13 amino acids. From germline, CDR1 is MDHEN and CDR2 SYDVKM. Notes on this clone: Its antigen is still unknown.

The chain carries TRBV28 and TRBJ2-3; D possibly corresponds to TRBD2 (7 bases). The sequence was obtained from a human donor with melanoma. The sequenced sample was blood, obtained from a patient treated with checkpoint blockade. This chain's CDR3 is CASSRGGADTQYF. In DNA form, the CDR3 reads TGTGCCAGTTCTAGGGGGGGGGCAGATACGCAGTATTTT.